The rows below give T cell receptor beta chains drawn from one sample of a study of neurological immune-mediated disorders. TCRdb called the 5' RACE reads again in MiXCR, with one record for every CDR3 protein. Here the sample spans 50,000 to 70,000 distinct CDR3 sequences, about 10% being singletons. Sample: PBMCs. The receptors were sampled from a male donor with HTLV-1-associated myelopathy (HAM/TSP). Each CDR3 is given with its conserved first and last residue. The order of the fields is J gene, V gene, clone size, D gene, CDR3 protein, CDR3 DNA. A D gene is named only where the DNA matches it firmly. Size values are once, few and many counts, or a class for expanded clones, and some rows have none.

J gene: TRBJ2-7
V gene: TRBV5-1
clone size: few
D gene: TRBD2
CDR3 protein: CASSLEALAGGHEPYEQYF
CDR3 DNA: TGCGCCAGCAGCTTGGAGGCGCTAGCGGGGGGCCACGAGCCCTACGAGCAGTACTTC

J gene: TRBJ1-3
V gene: TRBV7-9
clone size: once
D gene: -
CDR3 protein: CTSSLDGNSGNTIYF
CDR3 DNA: TGTACCAGCAGCTTAGACGGTAACTCTGGAAACACCATATATTTT

J gene: TRBJ1-2
V gene: TRBV25-1
clone size: many
D gene: TRBD1
CDR3 protein: CASRGTGEDYGYTF
CDR3 DNA: TGTGCCAGCAGAGGGACAGGGGAGGACTATGGCTACACCTTC

J gene: TRBJ1-4
V gene: TRBV18
clone size: few
D gene: -
CDR3 protein: CASSATDEDEKLFF
CDR3 DNA: TGTGCCAGCTCAGCGACAGACGAAGATGAAAAACTGTTTTTT

J gene: TRBJ2-7
V gene: TRBV20-1
clone size: few
D gene: -
CDR3 protein: CSAPRAYEQYF
CDR3 DNA: TGCAGTGCCCCCAGGGCCTACGAGCAGTACTTC

J gene: TRBJ2-5
V gene: TRBV4-1
clone size: many
D gene: -
CDR3 protein: CASSQEGVLRGRETQYF
CDR3 DNA: TGCGCCAGCAGCCAAGAGGGGGTCCTGCGGGGGCGGGAGACCCAGTACTTC

J gene: TRBJ1-1
V gene: TRBV19
clone size: many
D gene: -
CDR3 protein: CASRPPVGTEAFF
CDR3 DNA: TGTGCCAGTCGTCCCCCCGTAGGCACTGAAGCTTTCTTT

J gene: TRBJ1-5
V gene: TRBV6-1
clone size: many
D gene: -
CDR3 protein: CASSEVWSPGSNQPQHF
CDR3 DNA: TGTGCCAGCAGTGAGGTGTGGAGCCCTGGCAGCAATCAGCCCCAGCATTTT

J gene: TRBJ1-3
V gene: TRBV6-5
clone size: many
D gene: -
CDR3 protein: CASRDRFSGNTIYF
CDR3 DNA: TGTGCCAGCAGGGACCGATTCTCTGGAAACACCATATATTTT

J gene: TRBJ2-3
V gene: TRBV5-1
clone size: many
D gene: -
CDR3 protein: CASSLGTGPSTDTQYF
CDR3 DNA: TGCGCCAGCAGCTTGGGTACAGGGCCGAGTACAGATACGCAGTATTTT

J gene: TRBJ1-5
V gene: TRBV7-2
clone size: many
D gene: TRBD1
CDR3 protein: CASSLASGGKQPQHF
CDR3 DNA: TGTGCCAGCAGCCTTGCCTCAGGGGGTAAACAGCCCCAGCATTTT

J gene: TRBJ2-1
V gene: TRBV4-3
clone size: many
D gene: -
CDR3 protein: CASSQDSVRQVYNEQFF
CDR3 DNA: TGCGCCAGCAGCCAAGATTCTGTCCGTCAAGTCTACAATGAGCAGTTCTTC

J gene: TRBJ1-2
V gene: TRBV5-1
clone size: many
D gene: TRBD1
CDR3 protein: CASSSTGLDGYTF
CDR3 DNA: TGCGCCAGCAGCTCGACAGGGCTCGATGGCTACACCTTC

J gene: TRBJ2-2
V gene: TRBV5-1
clone size: many
D gene: -
CDR3 protein: CASSLQSRGTGELFF
CDR3 DNA: TGCGCCAGCAGCTTACAGAGCAGGGGTACCGGGGAGCTGTTTTTT

J gene: TRBJ1-5
V gene: TRBV29-1
clone size: -
D gene: -
CDR3 protein: CSVAAGRNQRQHF
CDR3 DNA: TGCAGCGTTGCGGCTGGAAGAAATCAGCGCCAGCATTTT

J gene: TRBJ1-2
V gene: TRBV7-8
clone size: -
D gene: -
CDR3 protein: CASSLLLNNYGYTF
CDR3 DNA: TGTGCCAGCAGCTTACTTCTGAATAACTATGGCTACACCTTC

J gene: TRBJ1-3
V gene: TRBV20-1
clone size: many
D gene: TRBD1
CDR3 protein: CSARVLSTGDSGNTIYF
CDR3 DNA: TGCAGTGCTAGAGTCCTCTCCACAGGGGACTCTGGAAACACCATATATTTT

J gene: TRBJ2-3
V gene: TRBV20-1
clone size: many
D gene: -
CDR3 protein: CSARAGASTDTQYF
CDR3 DNA: TGCAGTGCTAGGGCCGGGGCTAGCACAGATACGCAGTATTTT

J gene: TRBJ1-3
V gene: TRBV29-1
clone size: many
D gene: -
CDR3 protein: CSVGQGNTIYF
CDR3 DNA: TGCAGCGTTGGTCAGGGAAACACCATATATTTT

J gene: TRBJ1-2
V gene: TRBV7-2
clone size: many
D gene: -
CDR3 protein: CASSKGLYGYTF
CDR3 DNA: TGTGCCAGCAGCAAGGGCCTTTATGGCTACACCTTC

J gene: TRBJ1-6
V gene: TRBV6-2/TRBV6-3
clone size: -
D gene: -
CDR3 protein: CASSYSNGNSPLHF
CDR3 DNA: TGTGCCAGCAGTTACTCGAACGGGAATTCACCCCTCCACTTT

J gene: TRBJ2-1
V gene: TRBV5-1
clone size: many
D gene: -
CDR3 protein: CASSPSSGTLNEQFF
CDR3 DNA: TGCGCCAGCAGCCCATCCTCCGGGACACTCAATGAGCAGTTCTTC

J gene: TRBJ1-5
V gene: TRBV5-5
clone size: many
D gene: -
CDR3 protein: CASSLESSNQPQHF
CDR3 DNA: TGTGCCAGCAGCTTAGAGTCTAGCAATCAGCCCCAGCATTTT

J gene: TRBJ2-1
V gene: TRBV6-2/TRBV6-3
clone size: many
D gene: -
CDR3 protein: CASSYSETLLWRGFF
CDR3 DNA: TGTGCCAGCAGTTACTCGGAGACTCTATTATGGAGAGGGTTCTTC

J gene: TRBJ1-2
V gene: TRBV20-1
clone size: -
D gene: -
CDR3 protein: CSAKLSCYTF
CDR3 DNA: TGCAGTGCTAAGTTAAGCTGCTACACCTTC

J gene: TRBJ1-5
V gene: TRBV5-1
clone size: many
D gene: -
CDR3 protein: CASSLDGTGSQPQHF
CDR3 DNA: TGCGCCAGCAGCTTGGACGGGACTGGGAGTCAGCCCCAGCATTTT

J gene: TRBJ2-7
V gene: TRBV7-2
clone size: many
D gene: -
CDR3 protein: CASSPQRGSYEQYF
CDR3 DNA: TGTGCCAGCAGCCCCCAGAGAGGGTCCTACGAGCAGTACTTC

J gene: TRBJ2-1
V gene: TRBV12-2
clone size: few
D gene: -
CDR3 protein: CASRFSRGGRRYSYNEQFF
CDR3 DNA: TGTGCAAGTCGCTTCTCGCGGGGGGGCCGTAGATACTCCTACAATGAGCAGTTCTTC

J gene: TRBJ1-2
V gene: TRBV14
clone size: many
D gene: -
CDR3 protein: CASSRTPNYGYTF
CDR3 DNA: TGTGCCAGCTCGAGGACACCTAACTATGGCTACACCTTC

J gene: TRBJ2-1
V gene: TRBV29-1
clone size: many
D gene: -
CDR3 protein: CSVAGGAGEQFF
CDR3 DNA: TGCAGCGTTGCAGGGGGGGCCGGGGAGCAGTTCTTC

J gene: TRBJ2-1
V gene: TRBV6-2/TRBV6-3
clone size: many
D gene: -
CDR3 protein: CASSYSLIGGNEQFF
CDR3 DNA: TGTGCCAGCAGTTACTCTCTCATCGGAGGCAATGAGCAGTTCTTC

J gene: TRBJ1-3
V gene: TRBV2
clone size: many
D gene: -
CDR3 protein: CASSEGVRSGNTIYF
CDR3 DNA: TGTGCCAGCAGTGAAGGGGTTCGCTCTGGAAACACCATATATTTT

J gene: TRBJ1-5
V gene: TRBV21-1
clone size: once
D gene: -
CDR3 protein: CASSKVRGFPNNQPQHF
CDR3 DNA: TGTGCCAGCAGCAAAGTTAGAGGGTTCCCAAATAATCAGCCCCAGCATTTT

J gene: TRBJ1-2
V gene: TRBV5-1
clone size: many
D gene: -
CDR3 protein: CASSQPGTYGYTF
CDR3 DNA: TGCGCCAGCAGCCAACCGGGAACCTATGGCTACACCTTC

J gene: TRBJ2-3
V gene: TRBV7-9
clone size: many
D gene: TRBD1
CDR3 protein: CASSISRGPADTQYF
CDR3 DNA: TGTGCCAGCAGCATCTCCAGGGGGCCCGCAGATACGCAGTATTTT

J gene: TRBJ1-2
V gene: TRBV7-9
clone size: many
D gene: -
CDR3 protein: CASSPPVRPYTF
CDR3 DNA: TGTGCCAGCAGCCCCCCAGTGAGGCCATACACCTTC

J gene: TRBJ2-4
V gene: TRBV7-9
clone size: many
D gene: TRBD1
CDR3 protein: CASSFGTGGSIQYF
CDR3 DNA: TGTGCCAGCAGCTTCGGGACAGGGGGAAGCATTCAGTACTTC

J gene: TRBJ1-2
V gene: TRBV20-1
clone size: many
D gene: TRBD1
CDR3 protein: CSARGRDREDGYTF
CDR3 DNA: TGCAGTGCTAGAGGCAGGGACAGGGAAGATGGCTACACCTTC

J gene: TRBJ2-3
V gene: TRBV2
clone size: many
D gene: TRBD1
CDR3 protein: CASSPSGQGGDTQYF
CDR3 DNA: TGTGCCAGCAGTCCCTCCGGACAGGGAGGAGATACGCAGTATTTT

J gene: TRBJ2-3
V gene: TRBV7-3
clone size: few
D gene: -
CDR3 protein: CTSSPPGTDTQYF
CDR3 DNA: TGTACCAGCAGCCCCCCGGGGACAGATACGCAGTATTTT

J gene: TRBJ1-5
V gene: TRBV20-1
clone size: many
D gene: -
CDR3 protein: CSASVMTGPFSNQPQHF
CDR3 DNA: TGCAGTGCTTCGGTCATGACAGGCCCCTTTAGCAATCAGCCCCAGCATTTT

J gene: TRBJ1-1
V gene: TRBV19
clone size: -
D gene: -
CDR3 protein: CARPPRGDGNTEAFF
CDR3 DNA: TGTGCCCGCCCCCCCCGGGGAGATGGAAACACTGAAGCTTTCTTT

J gene: TRBJ1-1
V gene: TRBV15
clone size: -
D gene: -
CDR3 protein: CATSPGTEAFF
CDR3 DNA: TGTGCCACCAGCCCCGGCACTGAAGCTTTCTTT

J gene: TRBJ1-1
V gene: TRBV18
clone size: many
D gene: -
CDR3 protein: CASSPLIPGATQNTEAFF
CDR3 DNA: TGTGCCAGCTCACCATTAATCCCGGGAGCCACCCAGAACACTGAAGCTTTCTTT

J gene: TRBJ2-7
V gene: TRBV18
clone size: many
D gene: -
CDR3 protein: CASSPPAGVFYEQYF
CDR3 DNA: TGTGCCAGCTCACCACCGGCAGGGGTCTTCTACGAGCAGTACTTC

J gene: TRBJ2-7
V gene: TRBV7-9
clone size: many
D gene: -
CDR3 protein: CASSLVAQKDEQYF
CDR3 DNA: TGTGCCAGCAGCTTAGTTGCGCAGAAAGACGAGCAGTACTTC

J gene: TRBJ1-2
V gene: TRBV7-6
clone size: many
D gene: -
CDR3 protein: CASSLATGYGYTF
CDR3 DNA: TGTGCCAGCAGCTTAGCGACAGGTTATGGCTACACCTTC

J gene: TRBJ1-1
V gene: TRBV7-2
clone size: medium-sized
D gene: -
CDR3 protein: CASSPGAANTEAFF
CDR3 DNA: TGTGCCAGCAGCCCTGGGGCGGCGAACACTGAAGCTTTCTTT

J gene: TRBJ1-2
V gene: TRBV6-6
clone size: many
D gene: -
CDR3 protein: CASSYQQGTYGYTF
CDR3 DNA: TGTGCCAGCAGTTACCAACAGGGTACCTATGGCTACACCTTC

J gene: TRBJ1-3
V gene: TRBV6-6
clone size: many
D gene: TRBD1
CDR3 protein: CASRPTGVTGNTIYF
CDR3 DNA: TGTGCCAGCAGGCCAACAGGGGTCACTGGAAACACCATATATTTT

J gene: TRBJ1-2
V gene: TRBV18
clone size: -
D gene: TRBD1
CDR3 protein: CASSPDGQVPNGYTF
CDR3 DNA: TGTGCCAGCTCACCCGACGGACAGGTCCCCAATGGCTACACCTTC